These 4 T cell receptor beta chains were all obtained from the same sample, sequenced in a study of Graves' ophthalmopathy and Graves' hyperthyroidism. Amplification of TCR beta CDR3 regions used RNA transcripts. The workflow started with a first-round RT-PCR run with HTBI primers and then moved on to a second-round multiplex PCR. One entry per CDR3 protein, called by TCRdb with MiXCR from the multiplex PCR reads. The repertoire consists of over a million distinct CDR3 sequences, with 35% to 45% occurring once and the leading ten covering approximately 10%. Sequenced: peripheral blood or thyroid tissue (not recorded which). The receptors were gathered from an adult man with Graves' hyperthyroidism.

V gene TRBV25-1 combines with J gene TRBJ1-4; TRBD1 matches 8 bases. V trimming: 5 bases; J trimming: 3 bases; junction bases outside the gene matches: 8. The CDR3 length is 16 residues. The germline V gene encodes CDR1 MGHDK and CDR2 SYGVNS. The CDR3 region has the DNA TGTGCCAGCAGTTACTCGGGGGGACAGGCTAATGAAAAACTGTTTTTT. This gives the protein CASSYSGGQANEKLFF.

V is TRBV7-8 and J is TRBJ2-7; tentatively, D is TRBD1 (5 bases). This CDR3 comprises 14 residues. From germline, CDR1 is SGHVS and CDR2 FQNEAQ. Trimming removed 8 bases at V and 3 bases at J, with 17 bases between. The CDR3 DNA reads as TGTGCCAGCTCACCATCTCCAGGGCACTACGAGCAGTACTTC. Amino acid sequence: CASSPSPGHYEQYF.

V is TRBV9 and J is TRBJ2-5, with 9 bases identical to TRBD2. This CDR3 region has 14 residues. Trimming at V came to 4 bases and at J to 5 bases, leaving 6 bases not matched to a gene. Germline V CDR1 and CDR2: SGDLS, YYNGEE. Written as DNA, the CDR3 is TGTGCCAGCAGCCAGAGCGGGGGGTTTGAGACCCAGTACTTC. It codes for CASSQSGGFETQYF.

The rearrangement links TRBV7-6 to TRBJ2-2; D is unclear. This CDR3 contains 13 residues. Trimming shortened V by 2 bases and J by 7 bases, and 8 bases separated the two germline ends. The germline V gene encodes CDR1 SGHVS and CDR2 FNYEAQ. DNA for the CDR3: TGTGCCAGCAGCTTATCACCCGTCGGGGAGCTGTTTTTT. This gives the protein CASSLSPVGELFF.